Shown below are 27 T cell receptor beta chains from a single sample sequenced in a study of blood T cell repertoires in COVID-19. Using immunoSEQ multiplex PCR, the repertoire was profiled, and TCRdb retains in-frame clones only, with some absent. The repertoire has 150,000 to 200,000 clones, around 79% of them found once; the top ten carry about 6.5%. Input material: peripheral blood. These receptors were taken from a woman aged 40 to 49 with COVID-19, enrolled during active disease.

This chain connects TRBV5-1 to TRBJ1-1; possibly TRBD1 for D (6 bases). Germline-derived CDR1 and CDR2 are SGHRS and YFSETQ. The CDR3 consists of 13 residues. V lost 4 bases, J lost 5 bases, and 12 bases lay in between. DNA for the CDR3: TGCGCCAGCAGCCGGAACAGGGAAACTGAAGCTTTCTTT. Amino acid sequence: CASSRNRETEAFF.

This rearrangement joins TRBV6-5 to TRBJ1-6; 8 positions agree with TRBD1. The CDR3 consists of 15 residues. V was pared by 6 bases and J by 6 bases, with 7 bases of the junction left unmatched. CDR1 is MNHEY, CDR2 SVGAGI, per germline. DNA of the CDR3: TGTGCCAGCAGCCGGGACAGGAGATCTAATTCACCCCTCCACTTT. Its translation: CASSRDRRSNSPLHF.

This clone occurred a few times. V is TRBV6-5 and J is TRBJ1-2; TRBD1 matches 8 bases. This CDR3 has 11 residues. The germline V gene has CDR1 MNHEY and CDR2 SVGAGI. The V gene end was trimmed by 10 bases and the J gene end by 7 bases; junction bases not matched to a gene: 5. Here the CDR3 reads CATRGLGGYTF. The CDR3 DNA is TGTGCCACCAGGGGGCTCGGTGGCTACACCTTC.

CDR3 region: CASSRGPQTNYGYTF. CDR3 coding DNA: TGCGCCAGCAGCCGAGGGCCGCAAACTAACTATGGCTACACCTTC. The chain employs TRBV4-1 and TRBJ1-2; no firm D call. The CDR3 has 15 amino acids. V was cut by 4 bases and J by 0 bases, with 12 bases left in between. Germline V gene lookup returns CDR1 MGHRA and CDR2 YSYEKL.

The chain recombines TRBV29-1 with TRBJ1-2; D perhaps matches TRBD1 (5 bases). The V and J ends lost 5 bases and 4 bases respectively, with 8 bases between them. Germline V gene sequence: CDR1 SQVTM, CDR2 ANQGSEA. The CDR3 runs 11 residues. The CDR3 loop is CSVYDSYGYTF. CDR3 nucleotides: TGCAGCGTTTACGACAGCTATGGCTACACCTTC. The whole variable domain, filled in from reference TRBV29-1 and TRBJ1-2, reads SAVISQKPSRDICQRGTSLTIQCQVDSQVTMMFWYRQQPGQSLTLIATANQGSEATYESGFVIDKFPISRPNLTFSTLTVSNMSPEDSSIYLCSVYDSYGYTFGSGTRLTVV.

This clone was seen a handful of times. The rearrangement joins TRBV29-1 to TRBJ1-1; the D is unclear. V lost 7 bases, J lost 3 bases, and 12 bases lay in between. Germline-derived CDR1 and CDR2 are SQVTM and ANQGSEA. This CDR3 has 12 amino acids. For the CDR3, the DNA is TGCAGCGGAGAGCTAGGCCACACTGAAGCTTTCTTT. This sequence encodes CSGELGHTEAFF.

This clone was seen only once. V is TRBV19 and J is TRBJ1-5; possibly TRBD1 for D (5 bases). The V gene's germline CDR1 is LNHDA and CDR2 SQIVND (reference sequence). The length of the CDR3 is 11 residues. CDR3 DNA: TGTTCCGGGGGAAGCAATCAGCCCCAGCATTTT. It yields the protein CSGGSNQPQHF.

The V and J genes are TRBV3-1 (or the pseudogene TRBV3-2) and TRBJ2-1; possible D gene TRBD2, 5 bases. The length of the CDR3 is 17 residues. The V gene's germline CDR1 is LGHDT and CDR2 YNNKEL (reference sequence). V shed 3 bases and J shed 4 bases, with 19 bases lying between them. The CDR3 DNA follows: TGTGCCAGCAGCCACCGAGGGTCCGGGAAACTATACAATGAGCAGTTCTTC. Protein sequence: CASSHRGSGKLYNEQFF.

The V gene is TRBV4-1, the J gene TRBJ2-7; TRBD1 matches at 11 bases. V was clipped by 0 bases and J by 6 bases; unmatched bases: 1. The CDR3 covers 14 residues. Germline V gene data show CDR1 as MGHRA and CDR2 as YSYEKL. This CDR3 is CASSQEGTGGEQYF. The CDR3 DNA reads TGCGCCAGCAGCCAAGAGGGGACAGGGGGCGAGCAGTACTTC.

CDR3 amino acids: CSVDKGQGFPWKDEQYF. CDR3 DNA: TGCAGCGTTGACAAGGGACAGGGCTTCCCTTGGAAGGACGAGCAGTACTTC. J is TRBJ2-7 and V is TRBV29-1; 9 nucleotides match TRBD1. The CDR3 has 17 residues. Trimming at V came to 3 bases and at J to 5 bases, leaving 17 bases not matched to a gene. The germline V gene has CDR1 SQVTM and CDR2 ANQGSEA.

The chain has TRBV3-1 (or the pseudogene TRBV3-2) and TRBJ1-1; 7 bases map to TRBD1. The V segment lost 2 bases and the J segment 0 bases; nucleotides outside the gene matches: 9. The CDR3 spans 17 residues. The germline CDR1 and CDR2 sequences are LGHDT and YNNKEL (reference sequence). Here the CDR3 DNA reads TGTGCCAGCAGCCAAAGGTTGACAGGGCTTATGAACACTGAAGCTTTCTTT. Residues: CASSQRLTGLMNTEAFF.

V and J are TRBV6-4 and TRBJ1-1, with 9 bases fitting TRBD1. CDR1 MRHNA and CDR2 SNTAGT come from the germline V gene. This CDR3 is built from 14 residues. J was trimmed by 1 base and V by 6 bases; bases with no gene match: 3. CDR3 coding DNA: TGTGCCAGCAGGAAGGGACAGGGGAACACTGAAGCTTTCTTT. It specifies CASRKGQGNTEAFF.

The chain links TRBV7-2 to TRBJ2-5; 11 nucleotides match TRBD1. From germline, CDR1 is SGHTA and CDR2 FQGNSA. The CDR3 has 15 residues. The junction had 3 bases not matched to a gene; V was cut back by 2 bases and J by 4 bases. Here the CDR3 reads CASSLMGQGGETQYF. CDR3 DNA: TGTGCCAGCAGCTTAATGGGACAGGGGGGAGAGACCCAGTACTTC.

The chain couples TRBV18 to TRBJ2-1, with TRBD2 identical over 8 bases. CDR1 is KGHSH and CDR2 is LQKENI in the germline V gene. The trim removed 4 bases at V and 3 bases at J, leaving 2 bases unmatched. The CDR3 spans 14 residues. This CDR3 reads CASSRTSGYNEQFF. In nucleotides, the CDR3 is TGTGCCAGCTCACGAACTAGCGGCTACAATGAGCAGTTCTTC.

The V gene is TRBV10-3, the J gene TRBJ2-7; tentatively, D is TRBD1 (5 bases). Germline V gene lookup returns CDR1 ENHRY and CDR2 SYGVKD. There are 14 residues in the CDR3. Trimming pared 7 bases from V and 0 bases from J, leaving 13 bases between. CDR3 nucleotide sequence: TGTGCCATCAAGGGGCAGAGTTCCTCCTACGAGCAGTACTTC. Its translation: CAIKGQSSSYEQYF.

Note on this clone: Additional DNA sequences in this sample encode the identical CDR3. This rearrangement joins TRBV7-9 to TRBJ2-1; 11 nucleotides align to TRBD2. CDR3 length equals 15 residues. Germline V gives CDR1 SEHNR, CDR2 FQNEAQ (reference sequence). V gave up 5 bases and J gave up 4 bases; unmatched junction bases: 4. CDR3 nucleotides: TGTGCCAGCAGCCTGGGGACTAGCGGTTACAATGAGCAGTTCTTC. Protein: CASSLGTSGYNEQFF.

This clone was recorded once. The chain carries TRBV15 and TRBJ2-7; D might be TRBD1 (6 bases). The ends were cut back, 0 bases at V and 7 bases at J, with 13 bases in the middle. The V gene's germline CDR1 is LNHNV and CDR2 YYDKDF (reference sequence). The CDR3 is 14 residues long. The CDR3 region has the DNA TGTGCCACCAGCAGAGATGAGGGGGAGTGGGAGCAGTACTTC. It encodes CATSRDEGEWEQYF.

V usage is TRBV19 and J usage is TRBJ1-2; D is ambiguous. There are 17 residues in the CDR3. V was shortened by 5 bases and J by 4 bases, with 23 bases between the two germline ends. Germline V gene sequence: CDR1 LNHDA, CDR2 SQIVND (reference sequence). The CDR3 DNA reads as TGTGCCAGTAGTCCAAGTTCGGGGTTTCTCCTGGTCTATGGCTACACCTTC. Its protein is CASSPSSGFLLVYGYTF. The variable domain in full, with the rest retrieved from reference TRBV19 and TRBJ1-2, is DGGITQSPKYLFRKEGQNVTLSCEQNLNHDAMYWYRQDPGQGLRLIYYSQIVNDFQKGDIAEGYSVSREKKESFPLTVTSAQKNPTAFYLCASSPSSGFLLVYGYTFGSGTRLTVV.

A single count supports this clone. V and J are TRBV7-2 and TRBJ2-7; weak D call: TRBD1 (6 bases). CDR3 length: 16 residues. Germline-derived CDR1 and CDR2 are SGHTA and FQGNSA. V was trimmed by 3 bases and J by 3 bases, leaving 18 bases between them. CDR3 loop: CASSFRRGSLNYEQYF. As DNA, the CDR3 is TGTGCCAGCAGCTTTAGAAGGGGGTCCCTCAACTACGAGCAGTACTTC.

The rearrangement joins TRBV27 to TRBJ2-4; tentative D call: TRBD1 (5 bases). The CDR3 is 12 amino acids. V was clipped by 8 bases and J by 3 bases, with 8 bases between them. The germline CDR1 and CDR2 sequences are MNHEY and SMNVEV (reference sequence). The CDR3 loop is CASGRGKNIQYF. The CDR3 nucleotides read TGTGCCAGCGGAAGGGGCAAAAACATTCAGTACTTC.

This chain joins TRBV3-1 (or the pseudogene TRBV3-2) and TRBJ2-5, with 10 bases lining up with TRBD2. CDR1 LGHDT and CDR2 YNNKEL come from the germline V gene (reference sequence). The V gene end was trimmed by 4 bases and the J gene end by 5 bases; junction bases not matched to a gene: 7. This CDR3 spans 15 amino acids. The CDR3, as DNA: TGTGCCAGCAGCCGCCTCCCGGGACTAGCGGAGACCCAGTACTTC. Translated, it gives CASSRLPGLAETQYF.

The rearrangement joins TRBV10-1 to TRBJ2-1; D is possibly TRBD2 (5 bases). V was clipped by 4 bases and J by 6 bases, with 10 bases between them. Germline V gene data show CDR1 as WNHNN and CDR2 as SYGVQD (reference sequence). The CDR3 length is 13 residues. As DNA, the CDR3 is TGCGCCAGCAGTGTTGGACTCTTCAATGAGCAGTTCTTC. This translates into CASSVGLFNEQFF.

This clone was observed a single time. The V gene is TRBV19, the J gene TRBJ1-2; D is unresolved. CDR1 is LNHDA and CDR2 is SQIVND in the germline V gene (reference sequence). This CDR3 contains 14 residues. Between the trimmed V and J ends, which lost 11 bases and 4 bases, there was a span of 20 bases. CDR3 bases: TGTGCCTCCACGGGAGGGATTCTAGGCTATGGCTACACCTTC. It yields the protein CASTGGILGYGYTF.

The CDR3 reads CAWKDWRVYGYTF. The CDR3 DNA reads TGTGCCTGGAAAGACTGGAGGGTGTATGGCTACACCTTC. The chain carries TRBV30 and TRBJ1-2; unclear D gene. CDR1 is GTSNPN, CDR2 SVGIG, per germline (reference sequence). This CDR3 region has 13 residues. V was pared by 4 bases and J by 5 bases, with 14 bases between.

The chain has TRBV24-1 and TRBJ2-5; D remains unclear. CDR3 length equals 14 residues. The germline gives CDR1 KGHDR, CDR2 SFDVKD. Deletions cut 3 bases from V and 2 bases from J, with 9 bases between. This chain's CDR3 is CATSDTVEQETQYF. In DNA, the CDR3 is TGTGCCACCAGTGATACGGTAGAACAAGAGACCCAGTACTTC.

The chain carries TRBV2 and TRBJ1-2; no reliable D call. Per the germline V gene, CDR1 is SNHLY and CDR2 is FYNNEI. Between the trimmed V and J ends, which lost 1 base and 0 bases, there was a span of 6 bases. The length of the CDR3 is 14 residues. The CDR3 nucleotides read TGTGCCAGCAGTGAAGACAGAGCTAACTATGGCTACACCTTC. This encodes CASSEDRANYGYTF.

V and J are TRBV19 and TRBJ1-5, with unresolved D. V lost 7 bases, J lost 6 bases, and 19 bases lay in between. Germline V lookup: CDR1 LNHDA, CDR2 SQIVND (reference sequence). The CDR3 has 15 residues. The chain's CDR3 is CASTNWLAGGQPQHF. DNA for the CDR3: TGTGCCAGTACAAATTGGCTGGCGGGTGGTCAGCCCCAGCATTTT.